These 3 T cell receptor beta chains share one sample of origin, sequenced in a study of blood T cell repertoires in COVID-19. Profiled with immunoSEQ multiplex PCR; TCRdb holds only in-frame clones, not every one. The repertoire has 50,000 to 70,000 clones, around 79% of them found once; the top ten carry approximately 3%. Sequencing was done on a sample of peripheral blood. The receptors here all came from a man aged 60 to 75 with acute or convalescent COVID-19.

This clone was seen a handful of times. The CDR3, as DNA: TGTGCCTGGAGTCGCAGGGAAGAGACCCAGTACTTC. It is translated as CAWSRREETQYF. The chain has TRBV30 and TRBJ2-5; tentative D call: TRBD1 (5 bases). V was shortened by 2 bases and J by 3 bases, with 7 bases between the two germline ends. The V gene's germline CDR1 is GTSNPN and CDR2 SVGIG (reference sequence). The CDR3 length is 12 residues.

This sequence joins TRBV19 and TRBJ1-5; D is unresolved. From germline, CDR1 is LNHDA and CDR2 SQIVND (reference sequence). This CDR3 is built from 14 residues. With 7 bases removed from V and 0 bases from J, the gap between germline ends came to 10 bases. In DNA form, the CDR3 reads TGTGCCAGTACGAGAGCTTATAGCAATCAGCCCCAGCATTTT. The encoded protein is CASTRAYSNQPQHF.

The V and J genes are TRBV2 and TRBJ1-2, with 7 bases matching TRBD1. V shed 5 bases, J shed 8 bases, and the junction held 11 bases outside the gene matches. This CDR3 has 14 residues. Per germline, CDR1 SNHLY and CDR2 FYNNEI. This CDR3 is CASSRDRGDSGYTF. The CDR3 nucleotides read TGTGCCAGCAGTCGGGACAGAGGGGACTCGGGCTACACCTTC.